The present T cell receptor beta chain was sequenced within a study of T cells in localized non-small cell lung cancer. Profiling relied on immunoSEQ multiplex PCR, and the TCRdb table lists in-frame clones only, not all of them. The table has 2,600 or so clones, 30% to 40% seen once; the top ten hold approximately 8%. This CDR3 has 15 amino acids. Germline loops: CDR1 SGHVS, CDR2 FNYEAQ. V was cut by 3 bases and J by 5 bases, with 16 bases left in between. This clone has just a few counts. Sequenced material: normal lung tissue next to the tumor, taken before any cancer treatment. The receptor comes from a man aged 35 to 69 with stage II lung adenocarcinoma. The chain has TRBV7-6 and TRBJ2-5; D might be TRBD2 (6 bases). In DNA, the CDR3 is TGTGCCAGCAGCTTGGCTGATTTACGGGGGGAGACCCAGTACTTC. It is translated as CASSLADLRGETQYF.